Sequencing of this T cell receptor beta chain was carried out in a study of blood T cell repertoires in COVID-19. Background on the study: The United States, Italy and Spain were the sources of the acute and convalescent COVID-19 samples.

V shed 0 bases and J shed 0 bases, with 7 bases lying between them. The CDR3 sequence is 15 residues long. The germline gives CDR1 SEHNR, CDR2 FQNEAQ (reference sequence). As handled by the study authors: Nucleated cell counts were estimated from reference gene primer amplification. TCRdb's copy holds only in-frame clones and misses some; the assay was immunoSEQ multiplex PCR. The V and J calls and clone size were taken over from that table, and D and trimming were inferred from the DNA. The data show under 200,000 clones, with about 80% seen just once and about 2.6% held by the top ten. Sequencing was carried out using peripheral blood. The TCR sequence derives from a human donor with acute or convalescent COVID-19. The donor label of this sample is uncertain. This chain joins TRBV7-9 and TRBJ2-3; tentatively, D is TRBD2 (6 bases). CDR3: CASSLAGTSTDTQYF. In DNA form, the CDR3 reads TGTGCCAGCAGCTTAGCCGGGACTAGCACAGATACGCAGTATTTT.